Following are 27 T cell receptor beta chains from one sample sequenced in a study of response to subunit inactivated influenza vaccine. One entry per CDR3 protein results from TCRdb running MiXCR on the RT-PCR reads. The sample contains approximately 730,000 distinct CDR3 sequences, about 15% of which appear only once. Source: PBMCs from blood, taken less than 15 days before vaccination. The receptor source for this set is a man aged 50 or older who received an inactivated influenza vaccine.

This clonotype has only a few counts. This sequence joins TRBV20-1 and TRBJ2-7; 7 bases are a match to TRBD2. The V gene end was trimmed by 3 bases and the J gene end by 4 bases; junction bases not matched to a gene: 3. Germline V gene sequence: CDR1 DFQATT, CDR2 SNEGSKA (reference sequence). This CDR3 region has 12 residues. The CDR3 is CSASFGRYEQYF. As DNA, the CDR3 is TGCAGTGCTAGTTTCGGGAGGTACGAGCAGTACTTC.

In nucleotides, the CDR3 is TGTGCCAGCAGCTTAGCCGGGACAGGGCGGCAAAAACTGTTTTTT. This encodes CASSLAGTGRQKLFF. This chain joins TRBV7-2 and TRBJ1-4; 9 nucleotides agree with TRBD1. Germline V gene lookup returns CDR1 SGHTA and CDR2 FQGNSA. J was trimmed by 9 bases and V by 0 bases; bases with no gene match: 5. This CDR3 has 15 residues. Full variable domain (rest looked up from reference TRBV7-2 and TRBJ1-4): GAGVSQSPSNKVTEKGKDVELRCDPISGHTALYWYRQSLGQGLEFLIYFQGNSAPDKSGLPSDRFSAERTGGSVSTLTIQRTQQEDSAVYLCASSLAGTGRQKLFFGSGTQLSVL.

The J gene is TRBJ1-2, the V gene TRBV5-1; D gene unclear. This CDR3 is built from 15 residues. Trimming took 0 bases from V and 4 from J, leaving 13 bases between them. Germline CDR1 is SGHRS and CDR2 is YFSETQ. The CDR3 DNA reads TGCGCCAGCAGCTTGGGGACGGCCCGCTCCTATGGCTACACCTTC. Translated: CASSLGTARSYGYTF.

The chain is built from TRBV7-9 and TRBJ2-7; possibly TRBD1 for D (6 bases). V lost 5 bases to trimming and J lost 3 bases, with 23 bases between them. The CDR3 totals 17 residues. Looked up from germline, CDR1 is SEHNR and CDR2 is FQNEAQ (reference sequence). The CDR3 sequence: CASSIIAGTRLLYEQYF. In DNA form, the CDR3 reads TGTGCCAGCAGCATTATCGCCGGGACACGTCTCCTCTACGAGCAGTACTTC.

The table lists this clonotype with a few counts. V and J are TRBV11-2 and TRBJ2-1; 8 bases line up with TRBD2. The CDR3 covers 15 residues. J was trimmed by 3 bases and V by 5 bases; bases with no gene match: 6. Germline lookup yields CDR1 SGHAT and CDR2 FQNNGV. DNA of the CDR3: TGTGCCAGCAGCCCCCTTCGGGGGGGCTACAATGAGCAGTTCTTC. Translation gives CASSPLRGGYNEQFF.

This clonotype was recorded a few times. The rearrangement links TRBV19 to TRBJ2-1, with a tentative D call TRBD2 (5 bases). CDR3 length: 14 amino acids. The V gene lost 3 bases and the J gene lost 7 bases, with 13 bases spanning the gap. Germline V gene data show CDR1 as LNHDA and CDR2 as SQIVND (reference sequence). The CDR3 here is CASSMRASRNEQFF. CDR3 nucleotide sequence: TGTGCCAGTAGTATGAGAGCTAGCAGGAATGAGCAGTTCTTC.

The chain links TRBV20-1 to TRBJ2-3; D perhaps matches TRBD1 (5 bases). Trimming pared 6 bases from V and 5 bases from J, leaving 9 bases between. Germline-derived CDR1 and CDR2 are DFQATT and SNEGSKA (reference sequence). This CDR3 has 11 amino acids. The DNA for the CDR3 is TGCAGTGCAGCAGGGATAGATACGCAGTATTTT. Protein product: CSAAGIDTQYF.

This clonotype was detected ten times or more. This chain links TRBV4-3 with TRBJ1-2; D possibly corresponds to TRBD1 (6 bases). Per the germline V gene, CDR1 is LGHNA and CDR2 is YSLEER. This CDR3 has 13 amino acids. The germline V and J ends were trimmed by 4 bases and 6 bases, with 12 bases remaining between them. The CDR3 DNA follows: TGCGCCAGCAGCCCAGTGACAGGTGATGGCTACACCTTC. This translates into CASSPVTGDGYTF.

V is TRBV7-9 and J is TRBJ2-5; weak D call: TRBD1 (5 bases). The CDR3 contains 15 residues. Between the trimmed V and J ends, which lost 1 base and 2 bases, there was a span of 11 bases. Germline V gene data show CDR1 as SEHNR and CDR2 as FQNEAQ (reference sequence). For the CDR3, the DNA is TGTGCCAGCAGCTTAGATCGACAGATTCAAGAGACCCAGTACTTC. Protein: CASSLDRQIQETQYF.

This clonotype has more than one count but fewer than ten. This chain links TRBV4-3 with TRBJ1-1; 7 bases match TRBD1. V trimming: 2 bases; J trimming: 5 bases; junction bases outside the gene matches: 11. Germline CDR1 LGHNA, CDR2 YSLEER. This CDR3 contains 16 residues. DNA for the CDR3: TGCGCCAGCAGCCAATCGTACAGGGGAGTAAAAACTGAAGCTTTCTTT. It specifies CASSQSYRGVKTEAFF.

The chain couples TRBV3-1 to TRBJ2-1; 9 bases match TRBD2. The CDR3 is 18 residues long. The V and J ends lost 10 bases and 2 bases, in that order; junction bases with no gene match: 18. Germline-derived CDR1 and CDR2 are LGHDT and YNNKEL (reference sequence). CDR3 in DNA: TGTGCCACCTGCCAAGATCTTCTGGCGGGGGGGGCCTACAATGAGCAGTTCTTC. Translating gives CATCQDLLAGGAYNEQFF.

There are a few counts of this clonotype. The rearrangement joins TRBV12-3 or TRBV12-4 to TRBJ2-7; D is unresolved. The CDR3 length is 12 residues. V was shortened by 6 bases and J by 0 bases, with 6 bases between the two germline ends. In DNA, the CDR3 is TGTGCCAGCAGGCAGGCCTCCTACGAGCAGTACTTC. Residues: CASRQASYEQYF.

Only a few counts were recorded for this clonotype. The genes are TRBV3-1 and TRBJ2-3; TRBD1 might be the D (5 bases). The ends were cut back, 4 bases at V and 5 bases at J, with 22 bases in the middle. Germline values: CDR1 LGHDT, CDR2 YNNKEL (reference sequence). There are 17 residues in the CDR3. CDR3 loop: CASSRTSSLGPRDTQYF. CDR3 coding DNA: TGTGCCAGCAGCCGCACATCCTCACTGGGGCCTAGAGATACGCAGTATTTT.

The chain is built from TRBV28 and TRBJ2-3; 8 nucleotides align to TRBD2. Trimming took 4 bases from V and 5 from J; bases not matched to a gene: 8. CDR1 is MDHEN, CDR2 SYDVKM, per germline. The CDR3 loop spans 15 amino acids. DNA for the CDR3: TGTGCCAGCAGTTCTCCCGGGACTAGGGAAGATACGCAGTATTTT. Its protein product is CASSSPGTREDTQYF. Full variable domain (rest looked up from reference TRBV28 and TRBJ2-3): DVKVTQSSRYLVKRTGEKVFLECVQDMDHENMFWYRQDPGLGLRLIYFSYDVKMKEKGDIPEGYSVSREKKERFSLILESASTNQTSMYLCASSSPGTREDTQYFGPGTRLTVL.

This clonotype was seen more than once but under ten times. V usage is TRBV29-1 and J usage is TRBJ1-5, with D perhaps TRBD1 (6 bases). Germline CDR1 SQVTM, CDR2 ANQGSEA. The V end was cut by 6 bases, the J end by 7 bases, with 13 bases between. The CDR3 is 12 amino acids. The CDR3 sequence is CSVGKGGQPQHF. CDR3 in DNA: TGCAGCGTGGGGAAGGGGGGGCAGCCCCAGCATTTT.

The chain combines TRBV20-1 with TRBJ2-1, with D possibly called TRBD1 or TRBD2 (6 bases each). Germline V lookup: CDR1 DFQATT, CDR2 SNEGSKA (reference sequence). The length of the CDR3 is 15 residues. V was trimmed by 5 bases and J by 4 bases, leaving 18 bases between them. CDR3 protein: CSAGGGRINYNEQFF. DNA of the CDR3: TGCAGTGCTGGTGGGGGGCGGATTAATTACAATGAGCAGTTCTTC.

The chain recombines TRBV6-1 with TRBJ2-7; 7 nucleotides agree with TRBD2. The CDR3 has 14 amino acids. Trimming took 7 bases from V and 0 from J; bases not matched to a gene: 6. The V gene's germline CDR1 is MNHNS and CDR2 SASEGT. CDR3 residues: CASTRSGSSYEQYF. DNA for the CDR3: TGTGCCAGCACCCGTAGCGGGTCCTCCTACGAGCAGTACTTC.

This clonotype has just a few counts. The chain combines TRBV5-1 with TRBJ2-3, with D unresolved. Germline-derived CDR1 and CDR2 are SGHRS and YFSETQ. The V end lost 4 bases, the J end lost 1 base, and 19 bases lay between the germline ends. The CDR3 consists of 17 residues. In DNA, the CDR3 is TGCGCCAGCAGCCCATCCCCGACATCTATTCGCACAGATACGCAGTATTTT. Translating gives CASSPSPTSIRTDTQYF.

The chain couples TRBV10-1 to TRBJ2-1, with unresolved D. This CDR3 is 16 amino acids long. V was clipped by 0 bases and J by 4 bases, with 13 bases between them. Germline assignment: CDR1 WNHNN and CDR2 SYGVQD (reference sequence). CDR3 nucleotide sequence: TGCGCCAGCAGTGAGTCGCTAGGGTTCGGTTACAATGAGCAGTTCTTC. Amino acids: CASSESLGFGYNEQFF.

This clonotype was counted between two and nine times. This sequence joins TRBV28 and TRBJ1-2, with D possibly TRBD1 on 6 matching bases. Trimming cost V 10 bases and J 6 bases, with 24 bases left between them. The length of the CDR3 is 15 residues. Germline CDR1 is MDHEN and CDR2 is SYDVKM. CDR3 in DNA: TGTGCCAATCCGGGACATAGGCGTGAGTTGGATGGCTACACCTTC. Protein product: CANPGHRRELDGYTF.

This clonotype was recorded a few times. CDR3 sequence (DNA): TGCAGTGCTAGACCCCCACCGGCAGGGACTAATGGCTACACCTTC. It codes for CSARPPPAGTNGYTF. The J gene is TRBJ1-2, the V gene TRBV20-1, with D possibly matching TRBD1 (5 bases). Trimming took 2 bases from V and 6 from J, leaving 19 bases between them. The CDR3 spans 15 residues. Germline V gives CDR1 DFQATT, CDR2 SNEGSKA (reference sequence).

The chain is built from TRBV13 and TRBJ2-3, with 7 bases aligning to TRBD1. The CDR3 has 17 residues. With 1 base clipped from V and 4 bases from J, the junction kept 11 bases outside the gene matches. Germline CDR1 and CDR2: PRHDT and FYEKMQ (reference sequence). The CDR3 DNA reads as TGTGCCAGCAGCTTAGAACGACAGGGTGGTAACGCAGATACGCAGTATTTT. The encoded protein is CASSLERQGGNADTQYF.

The CDR3 sequence is CASSLRGNARNEQYF. For the CDR3, the DNA is TGTGCCAGCAGTTTAAGAGGGAACGCCAGGAACGAGCAGTACTTC. The rearrangement joins TRBV27 to TRBJ2-7, with D tentatively TRBD2 (5 bases). The CDR3 spans 15 residues. Trimming took 2 bases from V and 5 from J, leaving 16 bases between them. Germline CDR1 and CDR2: MNHEY and SMNVEV (reference sequence).

The V gene is TRBV7-2, the J gene TRBJ1-1, with 12 bases lining up with TRBD1. Germline CDR1 and CDR2: SGHTA and FQGNSA. Germline trimming cut 5 bases from V and 1 base from J; bases unmatched to any gene: 5. The CDR3 is made up of 16 amino acids. CDR3 in DNA: TGTGCCAGCAGCCCGGGACAGGGGGCACGGAACACTGAAGCTTTCTTT. Translating gives CASSPGQGARNTEAFF.

The chain recombines TRBV20-1 with TRBJ2-7; the match to TRBD1 covers 9 bases. Germline V gives CDR1 DFQATT, CDR2 SNEGSKA (reference sequence). V gave up 6 bases and J gave up 2 bases; unmatched junction bases: 8. CDR3 size: 14 residues. The DNA of the CDR3 is TGCAGTGCCAACCTCCGGGACAGGGCCTACGAGCAGTACTTC. This encodes CSANLRDRAYEQYF.

This clonotype was seen only a few times. The V gene is TRBV5-1, the J gene TRBJ2-3; perhaps TRBD1 as D (6 bases). The CDR3 is 15 amino acids. Trimming removed 4 bases from V and 4 bases from J, with 16 bases in between. Germline CDR1 SGHRS, CDR2 YFSETQ. The CDR3 reads CASSLGAGLPDTQYF. The CDR3 DNA reads TGCGCCAGCAGCCTGGGGGCCGGGCTCCCAGATACGCAGTATTTT.

The genes are TRBV20-1 and TRBJ1-2; the D is unclear. The CDR3 is 16 residues long. V was trimmed by 0 bases and J by 0 bases, leaving 14 bases between them. Per germline, CDR1 DFQATT and CDR2 SNEGSKA (reference sequence). The CDR3 DNA sequence: TGCAGTGCTAGAGAGTCACAGAGGTGGGCTAACTATGGCTACACCTTC. Residues: CSARESQRWANYGYTF.